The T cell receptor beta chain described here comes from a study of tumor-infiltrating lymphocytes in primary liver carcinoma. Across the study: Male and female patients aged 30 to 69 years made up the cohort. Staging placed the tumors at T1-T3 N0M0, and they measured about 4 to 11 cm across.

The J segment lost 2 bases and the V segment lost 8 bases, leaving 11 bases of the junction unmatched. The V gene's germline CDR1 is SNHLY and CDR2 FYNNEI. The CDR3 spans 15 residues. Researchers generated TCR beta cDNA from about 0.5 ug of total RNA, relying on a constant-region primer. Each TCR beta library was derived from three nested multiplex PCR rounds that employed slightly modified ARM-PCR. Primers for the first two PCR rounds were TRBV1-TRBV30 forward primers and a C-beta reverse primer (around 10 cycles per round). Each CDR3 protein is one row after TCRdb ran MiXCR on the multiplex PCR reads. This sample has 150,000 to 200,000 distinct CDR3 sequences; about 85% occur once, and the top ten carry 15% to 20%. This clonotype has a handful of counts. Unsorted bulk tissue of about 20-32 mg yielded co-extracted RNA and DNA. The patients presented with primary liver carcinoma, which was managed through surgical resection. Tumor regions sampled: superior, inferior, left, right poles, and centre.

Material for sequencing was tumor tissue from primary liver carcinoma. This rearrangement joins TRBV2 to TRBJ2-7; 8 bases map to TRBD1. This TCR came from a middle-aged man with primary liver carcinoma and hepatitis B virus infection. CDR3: CASADTRDRPYEQYF. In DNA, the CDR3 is TGTGCCAGCGCCGACACAAGGGACAGGCCCTACGAGCAGTACTTC.